This record covers a single T cell receptor (beta chain). The junction departs from germline at one end; a sequencing error may be responsible. Hyperthyroidism in the patients, aged 18 to 65, was newly diagnosed and under 2 months in duration. The data are from a study of T cells in Graves' hyperthyroidism and ophthalmopathy. This CDR3 comprises 15 residues. Germline assignment: CDR1 MNHNS and CDR2 SASEGT. It was RNA transcripts that yielded the amplified TCR beta CDR3 regions. The HTBI primer set served for first-round RT-PCR of the TCR CDR3. In TCRdb, the multiplex PCR reads were re-called with MiXCR into one record per CDR3 protein. The data hold approximately 480,000 distinct CDR3 sequences, with less than 25% observed a single time.

The sample was blood. The genes are TRBV6-1 and TRBJ1-2; 10 positions agree with TRBD1. This clonotype was obtained from a man aged 18 to 30 with Graves' hyperthyroidism. The CDR3 DNA sequence: TGTGCCAGTAGGAGGGACAGGGGTCTTCTCTATGGCTTCACCTTC. This gives the protein CASRRDRGLLYGFTF.